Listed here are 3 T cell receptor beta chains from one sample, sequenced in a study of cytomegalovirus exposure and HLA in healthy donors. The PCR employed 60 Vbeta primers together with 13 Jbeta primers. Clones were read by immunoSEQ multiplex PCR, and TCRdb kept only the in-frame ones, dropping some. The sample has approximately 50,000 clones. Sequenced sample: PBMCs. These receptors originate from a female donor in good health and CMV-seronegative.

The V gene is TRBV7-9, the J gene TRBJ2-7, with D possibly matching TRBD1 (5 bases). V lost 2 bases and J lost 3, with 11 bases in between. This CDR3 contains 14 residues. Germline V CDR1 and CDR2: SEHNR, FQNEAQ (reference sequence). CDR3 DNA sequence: TGTGCCAGCAGCTTACAGCAGGGAAGCTACGAGCAGTACTTC. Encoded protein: CASSLQQGSYEQYF.

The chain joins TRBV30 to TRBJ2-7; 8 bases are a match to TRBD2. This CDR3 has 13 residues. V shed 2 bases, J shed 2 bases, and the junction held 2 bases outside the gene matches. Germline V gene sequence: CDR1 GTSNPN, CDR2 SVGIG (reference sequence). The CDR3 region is CAWSHGRAYEQYF. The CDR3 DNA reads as TGTGCCTGGAGTCACGGGAGGGCCTACGAGCAGTACTTC.

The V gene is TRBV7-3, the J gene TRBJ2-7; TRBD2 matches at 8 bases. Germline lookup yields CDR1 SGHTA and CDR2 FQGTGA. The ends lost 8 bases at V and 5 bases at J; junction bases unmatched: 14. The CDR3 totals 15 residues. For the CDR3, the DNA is TGTGCCAGCGGGATTAGCGGGGCCCCCGACCACGAGCAGTACTTC. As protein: CASGISGAPDHEQYF. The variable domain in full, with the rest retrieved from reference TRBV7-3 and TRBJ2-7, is GAGVSQTPSNKVTEKGKYVELRCDPISGHTALYWYRQSLGQGPEFLIYFQGTGAADDSGLPNDRFFAVRPEGSVSTLKIQRTERGDSAVYLCASGISGAPDHEQYFGPGTRLTVT.